The 26 T cell receptor beta chains listed next were all sequenced from one sample in a study of blood T cell repertoires in COVID-19. TCRdb's copy holds only in-frame clones and misses some; the assay was immunoSEQ multiplex PCR. The profile covers about 140,000 clones, with over 60% appearing a single time and 13% taken by the ten largest. Sequencing was performed on peripheral blood. The source of these receptors is a man at least 80 years old with acute or convalescent COVID-19.

This chain joins TRBV9 and TRBJ2-3, with 15 bases identical to TRBD2. J lost 8 bases, V lost 3 bases, and 7 bases had no gene match. Per the germline V gene, CDR1 is SGDLS and CDR2 is YYNGEE. This CDR3 has 16 residues. The CDR3 nucleotides are TGTGCCAGCAGCGCCGGGACTAGCGGGGGGCAGGGTACGCAGTATTTT. Translated, it gives CASSAGTSGGQGTQYF.

The genes are TRBV5-1 and TRBJ2-5; 9 nucleotides align to TRBD2. This CDR3 spans 16 amino acids. The ends lost 0 bases at V and 1 base at J; junction bases unmatched: 4. The germline V gene has CDR1 SGHRS and CDR2 YFSETQ. The CDR3 is CASSLVSGGIQETQYF. The DNA of the CDR3 is TGCGCCAGCAGCTTGGTTAGCGGGGGTATCCAAGAGACCCAGTACTTC.

There are a few counts of this clone. This chain links TRBV15 with TRBJ1-2, with TRBD1 matching over 8 bases. This CDR3 comprises 16 residues. Germline assignment: CDR1 LNHNV and CDR2 YYDKDF (reference sequence). Losses at the gene ends were 4 bases for V and 1 base for J; bases not matched to a gene: 8. CDR3 nucleotides: TGTGCCACCAGCATAGGACAGGGCGAGATTAACTATGGCTACACCTTC. The encoded protein is CATSIGQGEINYGYTF.

The V gene is TRBV28, the J gene TRBJ1-1; a weak D match, TRBD1 (6 bases). Germline CDR1 reads MDHEN; CDR2 reads SYDVKM. The CDR3 length is 13 residues. V shed 6 bases and J shed 3 bases, with 11 bases lying between them. DNA of the CDR3: TGTGCCAGCAGAAGGGGGGGCCACACTGAAGCTTTCTTT. Its protein is CASRRGGHTEAFF.

The chain combines TRBV2 with TRBJ2-4; 13 bases are shared with TRBD2. CDR3 size: 17 residues. The J segment lost 7 bases and the V segment lost 5 bases, leaving 11 bases of the junction unmatched. The germline V gene has CDR1 SNHLY and CDR2 FYNNEI. The CDR3 sequence: CASSPRTSGGGANIQYF. The CDR3 DNA reads as TGTGCCAGCAGTCCTCGGACTAGCGGGGGTGGTGCGAACATTCAGTACTTC.

V usage is TRBV10-3 and J usage is TRBJ1-2, with unresolved D. V lost 6 bases to trimming and J lost 0 bases, with 14 bases between them. The germline V gene encodes CDR1 ENHRY and CDR2 SYGVKD. The CDR3 length is 15 residues. The CDR3 nucleotides are TGTGCCATCAGAGAGGGAGGGTTGGCTAACTATGGCTACACCTTC. Translating it yields CAIREGGLANYGYTF.

The J gene is TRBJ1-1, the V gene TRBV18; D is undetermined. This CDR3 is 13 amino acids long. Looked up from germline, CDR1 is KGHSH and CDR2 is LQKENI. V was pared by 4 bases and J by 1 base, with 7 bases between. The CDR3 reads CASSLLANTEAFF. The CDR3 nucleotides are TGTGCCAGCTCACTTTTAGCGAACACTGAAGCTTTCTTT.

J is TRBJ1-5 and V is TRBV10-3, with 8 bases fitting TRBD1. This CDR3 region has 15 residues. The V gene end was trimmed by 6 bases and the J gene end by 3 bases; junction bases not matched to a gene: 7. The germline CDR1 and CDR2 sequences are ENHRY and SYGVKD. The CDR3 nucleotides read TGTGCCATCAGGGGATCGACAGGGGACAATCAGCCCCAGCATTTT. Protein sequence: CAIRGSTGDNQPQHF.

In this sample, this clone turned up a few times. The CDR3 coding sequence is TGTGCCAGTAGTATAAGGGGACAGGGTATCTACGAGCAGTACTTC. Translated, it gives CASSIRGQGIYEQYF. The chain recombines TRBV19 with TRBJ2-7; 9 nucleotides align to TRBD1. Per the germline V gene, CDR1 is LNHDA and CDR2 is SQIVND (reference sequence). J lost 3 bases, V lost 2 bases, and 5 bases had no gene match. The CDR3 sequence is 15 residues long.

The V gene is TRBV6-1, the J gene TRBJ1-4; 10 positions match TRBD1. Germline V gene lookup returns CDR1 MNHNS and CDR2 SASEGT. The CDR3 is 17 residues long. V trimming: 4 bases; J trimming: 5 bases; junction bases outside the gene matches: 10. The CDR3 loop is CASSAWDRGFINEKLFF. Written as DNA, the CDR3 is TGTGCCAGCAGTGCCTGGGACAGGGGCTTTATAAATGAAAAACTGTTTTTT.

This rearrangement joins TRBV25-1 to TRBJ2-1; D remains unclear. Germline lookup yields CDR1 MGHDK and CDR2 SYGVNS. The CDR3 has 12 amino acids. Between the trimmed V and J ends, which lost 1 base and 7 bases, there was a span of 5 bases. The CDR3 DNA follows: TGTGCCAGCAGTGAATTCTATAATGAGCAGTTCTTC. Translated: CASSEFYNEQFF.

This sequence joins TRBV10-3 and TRBJ1-6, with 8 nucleotides matching TRBD1. Germline CDR1 is ENHRY and CDR2 is SYGVKD. J lost 5 bases, V lost 6 bases, and 3 bases had no gene match. The CDR3 consists of 14 residues. CDR3 nucleotides: TGTGCCATCAGGGACAGGGCGGATAATTCACCCCTCCACTTT. Amino acids: CAIRDRADNSPLHF.

The V call is TRBV2, the J call TRBJ1-1; 7 bases fit TRBD1. The V segment lost 3 bases and the J segment 5 bases; nucleotides outside the gene matches: 12. The CDR3 contains 16 residues. The V gene's germline CDR1 is SNHLY and CDR2 FYNNEI. The CDR3 is CASSENRGRGRTEAFF. As DNA, the CDR3 is TGTGCCAGCAGTGAGAATAGGGGGCGCGGTAGGACTGAAGCTTTCTTT. Supplemented by reference TRBV2 and TRBJ1-1, the full variable domain reads EPEVTQTPSHQVTQMGQEVILRCVPISNHLYFYWYRQILGQKVEFLVSFYNNEISEKSEIFDDQFSVERPDGSNFTLKIRSTKLEDSAMYFCASSENRGRGRTEAFFGQGTRLTVV.

This chain's CDR3 is CASSSYRRLAGVDEQFF. In DNA form, the CDR3 reads TGTGCCAGCAGCTCCTACCGTCGACTAGCGGGGGTGGATGAGCAGTTCTTC. This chain joins TRBV5-6 and TRBJ2-1, with 12 bases lining up with TRBD2. V trimming: 3 bases; J trimming: 8 bases; junction bases outside the gene matches: 12. Germline V gene lookup returns CDR1 SGHDT and CDR2 YYEEEE. The CDR3 sequence is 17 residues long.

This clone was counted once. The chain links TRBV2 to TRBJ2-7; possible D gene TRBD1, 6 bases. With 6 bases removed from V and 4 bases from J, the gap between germline ends came to 19 bases. Germline CDR1 reads SNHLY; CDR2 reads FYNNEI. The CDR3 contains 15 residues. CDR3 coding DNA: TGTGCCAGCAGAGTAAGCACAGGGTATCCTTACGAGCAGTACTTC. It codes for CASRVSTGYPYEQYF. The full variable domain, with the rest looked up from reference TRBV2 and TRBJ2-7, is EPEVTQTPSHQVTQMGQEVILRCVPISNHLYFYWYRQILGQKVEFLVSFYNNEISEKSEIFDDQFSVERPDGSNFTLKIRSTKLEDSAMYFCASRVSTGYPYEQYFGPGTRLTVT.

As DNA, the CDR3 is TGCGCCAGCAGTGAGTCGAAGGGGTCAGATACGCAGTATTTT. This sequence encodes CASSESKGSDTQYF. The chain employs TRBV10-2 and TRBJ2-3; maybe TRBD1 (5 bases). Germline CDR1 reads WSHSY; CDR2 reads SAAADI. This CDR3 contains 14 residues. Trimming left V 0 bases short and J 4 bases short, with 8 bases between.

The J gene is TRBJ2-2, the V gene TRBV10-2; 9 nucleotides align to TRBD2. This CDR3 contains 16 residues. The germline V gene has CDR1 WSHSY and CDR2 SAAADI. With 5 bases clipped from V and 8 bases from J, the junction kept 12 bases outside the gene matches. The CDR3 reads CASSPSQRGVRGELFF. Written as DNA, the CDR3 is TGCGCCAGCAGTCCCTCCCAGCGGGGGGTGAGGGGGGAGCTGTTTTTT.

In this sample, this clone turned up once. This chain links TRBV14 with TRBJ2-2; 7 bases map to TRBD1. V shed 3 bases and J 0 bases; nucleotides not matched to a gene: 7. Germline CDR1 reads SGHDN; CDR2 reads FVKESK. This CDR3 has 17 residues. In nucleotides, the CDR3 is TGTGCCAGCAGCCATAGACCGGGACAGACGAACACCGGGGAGCTGTTTTTT. Translation gives CASSHRPGQTNTGELFF.

This clone was counted ten times or more. The chain couples TRBV6-2 or TRBV6-3 to TRBJ1-2; 8 nucleotides agree with TRBD1. Germline V lookup: CDR1 MNHEY, CDR2 SVGEGT. V lost 5 bases, J lost 7 bases, and 21 bases stayed unmatched. The CDR3 covers 18 residues. CDR3 amino acids: CASSPRWDRLPSGGGYTF. DNA of the CDR3: TGTGCCAGCAGTCCACGGTGGGACAGGCTCCCCTCTGGGGGTGGCTACACCTTC.

V and J are TRBV4-2 and TRBJ1-4; D is possibly TRBD1 (5 bases). V was pared by 4 bases and J by 2 bases, with 14 bases between. Germline CDR1 reads LGHNA; CDR2 reads YNFKEQ. This CDR3 region has 16 residues. The CDR3 sequence: CASSRPDSATNEKLFF. The CDR3 DNA reads as TGTGCCAGCAGCCGCCCTGACAGCGCTACTAATGAAAAACTGTTTTTT.

This clone was observed a few times. V is TRBV7-2 and J is TRBJ1-1; TRBD1 aligns across 10 bases. V shed 4 bases, J shed 1 base, and the junction held 3 bases outside the gene matches. Germline-derived CDR1 and CDR2 are SGHTA and FQGNSA. This CDR3 region has 15 residues. CDR3 coding DNA: TGTGCCAGCAGCTACGGACAGGGGGGGAACACTGAAGCTTTCTTT. This translates into CASSYGQGGNTEAFF.

V is TRBV18 and J is TRBJ2-5, with 10 nucleotides matching TRBD2. V shed 2 bases and J 5 bases; nucleotides not matched to a gene: 8. Germline lookup yields CDR1 KGHSH and CDR2 LQKENI. There are 16 residues in the CDR3. The CDR3 DNA is TGTGCCAGCTCACCATCCCTAGCGGGAGCTGGGGAGACCCAGTACTTC. This encodes CASSPSLAGAGETQYF.

CDR3 region: CASSSVQGARNTEAFF. CDR3 bases: TGTGCCAGCAGCTCCGTCCAGGGGGCGAGAAACACTGAAGCTTTCTTT. The gene calls are TRBV7-2 and TRBJ1-1; 8 nucleotides match TRBD1. The germline CDR1 and CDR2 sequences are SGHTA and FQGNSA. The CDR3 loop spans 16 amino acids. J lost 2 bases, V lost 4 bases, and 9 bases had no gene match. The full variable domain, completed using reference TRBV7-2 and TRBJ1-1, is GAGVSQSPSNKVTEKGKDVELRCDPISGHTALYWYRQSLGQGLEFLIYFQGNSAPDKSGLPSDRFSAERTGGSVSTLTIQRTQQEDSAVYLCASSSVQGARNTEAFFGQGTRLTVV.

This clone occurred once. The V and J genes are TRBV20-1 and TRBJ2-7; D is undetermined. The CDR3 has 11 residues. The germline CDR1 and CDR2 sequences are DFQATT and SNEGSKA (reference sequence). With 0 bases removed from V and 4 bases from J, the gap between germline ends came to 4 bases. CDR3 nucleotides: TGCAGTGCTAGAGATGCGTACGAGCAGTACTTC. Translation: CSARDAYEQYF.

The chain uses TRBV24-1 and TRBJ2-3; D may be TRBD1 (5 bases). Trimming pared 7 bases from V and 5 bases from J, leaving 15 bases between. There are 14 residues in the CDR3. Germline assignment: CDR1 KGHDR and CDR2 SFDVKD. CDR3 in amino acids: CATSRVGLGDTQYF. In nucleotides, the CDR3 is TGTGCCACCAGCAGGGTGGGGCTCGGAGATACGCAGTATTTT.

The chain joins TRBV4-3 to TRBJ1-2, with D perhaps matching TRBD1 (6 bases). Trimming took 1 base from V and 6 from J, leaving 18 bases between them. CDR1 and CDR2 from the germline V gene are LGHNA and YSLEER. This CDR3 has 16 amino acids. The CDR3 sequence is CASSQGNRAGVDGYTF. CDR3 DNA sequence: TGCGCCAGCAGCCAAGGGAACAGGGCGGGGGTCGATGGCTACACCTTC.